This T cell receptor (beta chain) was profiled in a study of identical twins. The CDR3 extends over 14 amino acids. V lost 3 bases and J lost 8, with 14 bases in between. Study-level findings and limits: Excess sharing by twins proved weaker in beta out-of-frame sequences. For cord blood, abundant beta clonotypes had fewer insertions, unlike memory repertoires, which showed none. Cross-sectional statistics, not tracking of the same donors, supported the conclusions.

This clonotype was seen many times. Its target is not known. cDNA carried unique molecular identifiers, and a universal primer site was added by template switching. One entry per CDR3 protein, called by TCRdb with MiXCR from the 5' RACE reads. The table has around 140,000 distinct CDR3 sequences, around 3.6% seen once. This TCR was sampled from a man younger than 30 in good health. Sequencing was carried out using memory T cells sorted from blood. The chain joins TRBV12-3 or TRBV12-4 to TRBJ2-1; D is possibly TRBD1 or TRBD2 (5 bases each). This CDR3 is CASSLTGAGHEQFF. DNA of the CDR3: TGTGCCAGCAGTTTGACCGGGGCGGGTCATGAGCAGTTCTTC.